Here is one T cell receptor (beta chain) with its context. Authors' analysis steps: Reference gene primer amplification in the assay estimated nucleated cell counts. Repertoires were generated with immunoSEQ multiplex PCR, while TCRdb's copy carries only in-frame clones and drops some. Clone size and V and J calls were adopted from that table, with D and trimming inferred from the DNA. The sample records about 410,000 clones, about nine tenths being singletons. These data belong to a study of blood T cell repertoires in COVID-19. In the study overall: T cells, B-cell-depleted T cells, or PBMCs supplied cDNA or gDNA.

The TCR comes from a woman in her thirties who had recovered from COVID-19. The specimen sequenced was PBMCs or T cells enriched from blood (not recorded which).

CDR3 protein: CASSRPNQPQHF. Here the CDR3 DNA reads TGTGCCAGCAGCCGTCCTAATCAGCCCCAGCATTTT. The V and J genes are TRBV7-2 and TRBJ1-5; D gene uncertain. The CDR3 covers 12 residues. The germline V gene has CDR1 SGHTA and CDR2 FQGNSA. V lost 5 bases and J 4 bases, leaving 6 bases between the germline ends.